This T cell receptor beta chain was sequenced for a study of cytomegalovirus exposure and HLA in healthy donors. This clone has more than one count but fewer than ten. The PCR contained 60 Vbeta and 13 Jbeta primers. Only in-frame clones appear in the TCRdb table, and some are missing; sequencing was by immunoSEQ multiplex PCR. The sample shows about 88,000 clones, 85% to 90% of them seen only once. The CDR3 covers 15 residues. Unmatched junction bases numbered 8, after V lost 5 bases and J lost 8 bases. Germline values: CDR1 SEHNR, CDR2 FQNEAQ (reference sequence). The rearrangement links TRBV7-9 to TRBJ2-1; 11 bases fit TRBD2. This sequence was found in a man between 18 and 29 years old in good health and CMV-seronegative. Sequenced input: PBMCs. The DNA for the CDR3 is TGTGCCAGCAGCCCGGGACTAGCGGACCTACATGAGCAGTTCTTC. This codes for CASSPGLADLHEQFF.